This passage covers 21 T cell receptor beta chains from one sample sequenced in a study of blood T cell repertoires in COVID-19. The method was immunoSEQ multiplex PCR; TCRdb's version includes in-frame clones alone and lacks a portion of them. Found here are under 450,000 clones, around nine tenths of them singletons; the top ten hold 1.5% to 1.9%. The specimen sequenced was peripheral blood. The receptors derive from a woman aged 40 to 50 with COVID-19, enrolled during active disease.

The chain links TRBV6-1 to TRBJ2-1, with a tentative D call TRBD2 (5 bases). Trimming cost V 4 bases and J 0 bases, with 13 bases left between them. From germline, CDR1 is MNHNS and CDR2 SASEGT. This CDR3 has 16 amino acids. The CDR3 region has the DNA TGTGCCAGCAGTGTGACCGGGATTAGCTCCTACAATGAGCAGTTCTTC. As protein: CASSVTGISSYNEQFF.

This clone was seen once. This chain links TRBV7-9 with TRBJ1-6, with 9 bases fitting TRBD1. The V gene end was trimmed by 2 bases and the J gene end by 11 bases; junction bases not matched to a gene: 10. The germline gives CDR1 SEHNR, CDR2 FQNEAQ (reference sequence). The CDR3 totals 16 residues. The CDR3 sequence is CASSLNPRDRDPPLHF. CDR3 DNA: TGTGCCAGCAGCTTAAACCCTCGGGACAGGGACCCACCCCTCCACTTT.

This chain links TRBV20-1 with TRBJ1-1; D gene unclear. V lost 3 bases to trimming and J lost 2 bases, with 4 bases between them. The CDR3 has 11 residues. CDR1 is DFQATT and CDR2 is SNEGSKA in the germline V gene (reference sequence). The CDR3 nucleotides read TGCAGTGCTAGGCGAAACACTGAAGCTTTCTTT. As protein: CSARRNTEAFF.

J is TRBJ1-5 and V is TRBV28, with D maybe TRBD1 (5 bases). Trimming removed 2 bases from V and 0 bases from J, with 8 bases in between. The CDR3 has 15 residues. Germline-derived CDR1 and CDR2 are MDHEN and SYDVKM. The DNA of the CDR3 is TGTGCCAGCAGTTTAGCAGGGAATAGCAATCAGCCCCAGCATTTT. It codes for CASSLAGNSNQPQHF.

The chain recombines TRBV5-4 with TRBJ1-3, with D perhaps matching TRBD1 (6 bases). V gave up 3 bases and J gave up 0 bases, with 13 bases separating them. The CDR3 is 16 residues long. CDR1 and CDR2 from the germline V gene are SGHNT and YYREEE (reference sequence). CDR3 sequence reads: CASSSTGGFSGNTIYF. The CDR3 DNA reads as TGTGCCAGCAGCTCGACAGGCGGATTCTCTGGAAACACCATATATTTT. Full variable domain (outside the CDR3, taken from reference TRBV5-4 and TRBJ1-3): ETGVTQSPTHLIKTRGQQVTLRCSSQSGHNTVSWYQQALGQGPQFIFQYYREEENGRGNFPPRFSGLQFPNYSSELNVNALELDDSALYLCASSSTGGFSGNTIYFGEGSWLTVV.

The chain combines TRBV19 with TRBJ1-4, with D possibly being TRBD1 (6 bases). Germline values: CDR1 LNHDA, CDR2 SQIVND (reference sequence). With 3 bases removed from V and 5 bases from J, the gap between germline ends came to 16 bases. This CDR3 is built from 16 residues. CDR3 in amino acids: CASSMGWGRRNEKLFF. CDR3 nucleotides: TGTGCCAGTAGTATGGGCTGGGGGCGAAGAAATGAAAAACTGTTTTTT.

The chain has TRBV30 and TRBJ1-5; maybe TRBD1 (5 bases). Germline V gene sequence: CDR1 GTSNPN, CDR2 SVGIG (reference sequence). This CDR3 has 13 residues. V lost 4 bases and J lost 6, with 13 bases in between. The CDR3 DNA is TGTGCCTGGAAGGGGCCCGGGTCTCAGCCCCAGCATTTT. The encoded protein is CAWKGPGSQPQHF. Using reference TRBV30 and TRBJ1-5 for the parts outside the CDR3, the full variable domain is SQTIHQWPATLVQPVGSPLSLECTVEGTSNPNLYWYRQAAGRGLQLLFYSVGIGQISSEVPQNLSASRPQDRQFILSSKKLLLSDSGFYLCAWKGPGSQPQHFGDGTRLSIL.

The DNA of the CDR3 is TGTGCCAGCTCACCGCTCGACAGGGGGCCCCACTATGGCTACACCTTC. Its translation is CASSPLDRGPHYGYTF. The chain carries TRBV18 and TRBJ1-2, with TRBD1 matching 10 bases. The CDR3 sequence is 16 residues long. The V gene's germline CDR1 is KGHSH and CDR2 LQKENI. V lost 3 bases, J lost 3 bases, and 7 bases stayed unmatched.

The V and J genes are TRBV30 and TRBJ1-4; D is unclear. The V and J ends lost 2 bases and 5 bases respectively, with 15 bases between them. Germline V lookup: CDR1 GTSNPN, CDR2 SVGIG (reference sequence). The length of the CDR3 is 15 residues. The CDR3 is CAWSYRLHTNEKLFF. In DNA, the CDR3 is TGTGCCTGGAGTTACCGCCTTCACACCAATGAAAAACTGTTTTTT.

The chain uses TRBV6-6 and TRBJ1-3; weak D call: TRBD1 (5 bases). CDR1 is MNHNY, CDR2 SVGAGI, per germline (reference sequence). Trimming left V 0 bases short and J 0 bases short, with 9 bases between. The CDR3 loop spans 16 amino acids. For the CDR3, the DNA is TGTGCCAGCAGTTACTCGACGACAGCCTCTGGAAACACCATATATTTT. Its protein product is CASSYSTTASGNTIYF.

The chain is built from TRBV6-2 or TRBV6-3 and TRBJ1-2; 9 positions match TRBD1. CDR3 length: 15 residues. V gave up 6 bases and J gave up 8 bases; unmatched junction bases: 13. The germline CDR1 and CDR2 sequences are MNHEY and SVGEGT. The CDR3 DNA reads TGTGCCAGCAGCCATCCCACAGGGGGCGCGGAAGGCTACACCTTC. It encodes CASSHPTGGAEGYTF.

With regard to this clone: This same CDR3 is encoded by further DNA sequences in the sample. The gene calls are TRBV5-1 and TRBJ2-2; TRBD2 is a possible D gene (5 bases). CDR3 length: 13 amino acids. Trimming cost V 1 base and J 7 bases, with 8 bases left between them. The germline V gene encodes CDR1 SGHRS and CDR2 YFSETQ. CDR3 DNA: TGCGCCAGCAGCTTGCCTGGAGGCGGGGAGCTGTTTTTT. It encodes CASSLPGGGELFF.

This clone was counted once. The CDR3 here is CASSYPTGGESRFYEQYF. CDR3 bases: TGTGCCAGCAGTTACCCGACAGGGGGCGAGTCCCGATTCTACGAGCAGTACTTC. The chain has TRBV6-2 or TRBV6-3 and TRBJ2-7; TRBD1 aligns across 10 bases. The trim removed 2 bases at V and 3 bases at J, leaving 13 bases unmatched. Germline V lookup: CDR1 MNHEY, CDR2 SVGEGT. This CDR3 is 18 amino acids long.

The rearrangement links TRBV4-1 to TRBJ2-7; 8 bases fit TRBD1. This CDR3 has 17 residues. CDR1 is MGHRA, CDR2 YSYEKL, per germline. V shed 1 base and J 5 bases; nucleotides not matched to a gene: 13. The CDR3 coding sequence is TGCGCCAGCAGCCAAGTATTTCGGACAGGGTTAGGCCACGAGCAGTACTTC. Its translation: CASSQVFRTGLGHEQYF.

The rearrangement links TRBV30 to TRBJ1-2; TRBD1 matches 10 bases. The CDR3 runs 14 residues. Germline CDR1 reads GTSNPN; CDR2 reads SVGIG (reference sequence). V lost 5 bases, J lost 2 bases, and 5 bases stayed unmatched. The CDR3 region is CAWGTGVLNYGYTF. CDR3 DNA: TGTGCCTGGGGGACAGGGGTTTTGAACTATGGCTACACCTTC.

This clone was found once. An end of the junction differs from the germline gene, which may be a read error. The chain combines TRBV7-7 with TRBJ2-3; D may be TRBD2 (7 bases). The V gene's germline CDR1 is SSHAT and CDR2 FNYEAQ (reference sequence). This CDR3 has 14 residues. For the CDR3, the DNA is TGTGCTAGCAGCGTCGGGGGGCACACAGATACGCAGTATTTT. This gives the protein CASSVGGHTDTQYF.

The chain is built from TRBV20-1 and TRBJ1-4; no clear D. The CDR3 spans 13 residues. Trimming removed 3 bases at V and 8 bases at J, with 13 bases between. From germline, CDR1 is DFQATT and CDR2 SNEGSKA (reference sequence). The CDR3 bases are TGCAGTGCTAGTCTTACGATCGAGGAAAAACTGTTTTTT. Translating gives CSASLTIEEKLFF.

A single count supports this clone. This chain connects TRBV6-1 to TRBJ1-5; TRBD1 might be the D (5 bases). Germline V lookup: CDR1 MNHNS, CDR2 SASEGT. This CDR3 has 17 amino acids. Trimming removed 1 base from V and 6 bases from J, with 19 bases in between. The CDR3 here is CASSEVGAGKVAQPQHF. The CDR3 region has the DNA TGTGCCAGCAGTGAAGTAGGGGCCGGAAAGGTGGCTCAGCCCCAGCATTTT.

This clone has only one observation. The J gene is TRBJ1-2, the V gene TRBV7-3; D not certain. The CDR3 has 14 amino acids. The ends were cut back, 1 base at V and 7 bases at J, with 13 bases in the middle. Germline loops: CDR1 SGHTA, CDR2 FQGTGA. The CDR3 here is CASSLNARSAGYTF. The DNA for the CDR3 is TGTGCCAGCAGCTTAAATGCCAGGTCCGCTGGCTACACCTTC.

This chain links TRBV7-9 with TRBJ1-2; TRBD1 is a possible D gene (6 bases). The germline gives CDR1 SEHNR, CDR2 FQNEAQ (reference sequence). There are 15 residues in the CDR3. With 6 bases removed from V and 4 bases from J, the gap between germline ends came to 18 bases. The CDR3 spells CASRDTGQDPYGYTF. CDR3 DNA: TGTGCCAGCAGAGATACAGGGCAGGATCCCTATGGCTACACCTTC.

V gene TRBV6-4 combines with J gene TRBJ2-1, with TRBD2 matching over 9 bases. J lost 4 bases, V lost 0 bases, and 16 bases had no gene match. CDR1 MRHNA and CDR2 SNTAGT come from the germline V gene. CDR3 length equals 20 residues. As DNA, the CDR3 is TGTGCCAGCAGTGACTCTGGGGGCGTCGCTAGCGGGACCCTTTACAATGAGCAGTTCTTC. Translation: CASSDSGGVASGTLYNEQFF.